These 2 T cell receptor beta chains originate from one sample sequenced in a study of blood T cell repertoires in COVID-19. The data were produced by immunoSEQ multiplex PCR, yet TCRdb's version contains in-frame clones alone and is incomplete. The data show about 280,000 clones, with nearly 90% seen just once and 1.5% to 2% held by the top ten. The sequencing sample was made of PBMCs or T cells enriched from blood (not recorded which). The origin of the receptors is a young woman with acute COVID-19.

The CDR3 DNA sequence: TGTGCCAGCAGCCCCCGACAGTTCCCGCTTTATCAGCCCCAGCATTTT. Its translation: CASSPRQFPLYQPQHF. This sequence joins TRBV28 and TRBJ1-5; tentatively, D is TRBD1 (5 bases). CDR3 size: 16 residues. Trimming pared 6 bases from V and 5 bases from J, leaving 20 bases between. The germline V gene has CDR1 MDHEN and CDR2 SYDVKM.

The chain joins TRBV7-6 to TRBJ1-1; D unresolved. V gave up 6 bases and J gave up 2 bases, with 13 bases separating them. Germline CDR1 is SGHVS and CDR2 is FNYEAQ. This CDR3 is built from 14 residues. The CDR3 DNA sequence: TGTGCCAGCAGTTCCGGACTGACCAACACTGAAGCTTTCTTT. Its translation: CASSSGLTNTEAFF.